These 27 T cell receptor beta chains originate from one sample sequenced in a study of T cell repertoires in ileal Crohn's disease (dated by TCRdb to between 2018 and 2021). Before cell sorting, lamina propria lymphocytes from surgical specimens were separated using a Ficoll-hypaque gradient. The protocol used for the library was the immunoSEQ multiplex PCR assay. TCRdb obtained this table from immuneACCESS and retained in-frame rearrangements with V and J assigned. These tables miss some clones; where compared with another copy, unresolved V genes account for less than half of the shortfall, and the remainder is unexplained. The sample data list around 5,700 clones, and 88% of these were observed just once. 0.8% to 0.9% of the sample lies in the top ten. Material for sequencing was CD4+ T cells from ileum. The receptors stem from an adult with Crohn's disease. Some clones in this sample may be carry-over from other donors' samples.

The chain joins TRBV18 to TRBJ1-2; 9 bases match TRBD1. The CDR3 loop spans 15 amino acids. Germline V gene sequence: CDR1 KGHSH, CDR2 LQKENI. V lost 1 base, J lost 8 bases, and 8 bases stayed unmatched. The CDR3 spells CASSPRGQGTYGYTF. Written as DNA, the CDR3 is TGTGCCAGCTCACCACGGGGACAGGGAACTTACGGCTACACCTTC.

The J gene is TRBJ1-2, the V gene TRBV4-3; 8 bases line up with TRBD1. The V gene's germline CDR1 is LGHNA and CDR2 YSLEER. The CDR3 is 18 amino acids. Germline trimming cut 3 bases from V and 3 bases from J; bases unmatched to any gene: 15. CDR3 nucleotides: TGCGCCAGCAGCCACCAAGGACAGGGTCGAGGTTGGGACTATGGCTACACCTTC. This encodes CASSHQGQGRGWDYGYTF.

The CDR3 region is CASSRSGREDTQYF. CDR3 sequence (DNA): TGCGCCAGCAGCCGTAGCGGGAGGGAGGATACGCAGTATTTT. The J gene is TRBJ2-3, the V gene TRBV4-3; 11 positions match TRBD2. The CDR3 is made up of 14 amino acids. The V and J ends lost 4 bases and 6 bases, in that order; junction bases with no gene match: 3. CDR1 is LGHNA, CDR2 YSLEER, per germline.

The chain is built from TRBV19 and TRBJ2-1, with TRBD2 as a possible D gene (5 bases). CDR3 length: 16 residues. The germline V and J ends were trimmed by 5 bases and 0 bases, with 14 bases remaining between them. Germline loops: CDR1 LNHDA, CDR2 SQIVND (reference sequence). The CDR3 DNA follows: TGTGCCAGTAGTCCAGAGCGGAAACTCTCCTACAATGAGCAGTTCTTC. Its translation is CASSPERKLSYNEQFF.

This chain connects TRBV29-1 to TRBJ2-1, with 10 bases aligning to TRBD2. Trimming cost V 5 bases and J 6 bases; bases outside gene matches: 4. Germline CDR1 and CDR2: SQVTM and ANQGSEA. This CDR3 contains 13 residues. CDR3 coding DNA: TGCAGCGTTTCGCCTAGCGGGAGCAATGAGCAGTTCTTC. This sequence encodes CSVSPSGSNEQFF.

This clone appeared a single time. This chain uses TRBV14 with TRBJ2-7, with TRBD2 as a possible D gene (6 bases). Trimming removed 4 bases from V and 9 bases from J, with 13 bases in between. The germline CDR1 and CDR2 sequences are SGHDN and FVKESK. The CDR3 runs 12 residues. The CDR3 spells CASSPGTPTQYF. CDR3 nucleotides: TGTGCCAGCAGCCCCGGGACTCCGACGCAGTACTTC.

The chain joins TRBV7-8 to TRBJ2-3; TRBD1 might be the D (6 bases). Germline V CDR1 and CDR2: SGHVS, FQNEAQ. This CDR3 comprises 16 residues. Trimming pared 5 bases from V and 0 bases from J, leaving 15 bases between. CDR3 sequence reads: CASSPQNRASTDTQYF. The CDR3 DNA reads TGTGCCAGCAGCCCCCAGAACAGGGCTAGCACAGATACGCAGTATTTT.

This chain joins TRBV9 and TRBJ2-7, with 11 bases fitting TRBD2. Germline V CDR1 and CDR2: SGDLS, YYNGEE. The CDR3 contains 17 residues. The J segment lost 2 bases and the V segment lost 2 bases, leaving 9 bases of the junction unmatched. The CDR3 nucleotides read TGTGCCAGCAGCGTTGCCCCCGGGACTAGCGGCGCCTACGAGCAGTACTTC. It is translated as CASSVAPGTSGAYEQYF.

DNA of the CDR3: TGTGCCATCAGTGCAGAGGACTACGAGCAGTACTTC. Translating gives CAISAEDYEQYF. The chain recombines TRBV10-3 with TRBJ2-7; D is ambiguous. Trimming left V 4 bases short and J 3 bases short, with 7 bases between. This CDR3 region has 12 residues. Germline lookup yields CDR1 ENHRY and CDR2 SYGVKD.

The V call is TRBV30, the J call TRBJ1-1, with TRBD1 matching over 8 bases. V lost 3 bases to trimming and J lost 10 bases; unmatched junction nucleotides: 4. Germline loops: CDR1 GTSNPN, CDR2 SVGIG (reference sequence). CDR3 length: 11 residues. This CDR3 is CAWSLGQGAFF. CDR3 coding DNA: TGTGCCTGGAGCCTCGGACAGGGAGCTTTCTTT.

The rearrangement uses TRBV14 and TRBJ2-1; TRBD2 agrees at 7 bases. This CDR3 has 18 amino acids. The V gene's germline CDR1 is SGHDN and CDR2 FVKESK. The V gene end was trimmed by 4 bases and the J gene end by 0 bases; junction bases not matched to a gene: 12. The CDR3 sequence is CASSRGEAGVSSYNEQFF. In DNA, the CDR3 is TGTGCCAGCAGCCGGGGTGAGGCGGGAGTCAGCTCCTACAATGAGCAGTTCTTC.

The rearrangement joins TRBV6-1 to TRBJ1-3, with TRBD1 identical over 8 bases. This CDR3 region has 15 residues. V gave up 5 bases and J gave up 4 bases; unmatched junction bases: 7. The germline V gene encodes CDR1 MNHNS and CDR2 SASEGT. The CDR3 bases are TGTGCCAGCAGTTCCCGGACAGGGATCGGAAACACCATATATTTT. As protein: CASSSRTGIGNTIYF.

The chain joins TRBV14 to TRBJ2-3; D is perhaps TRBD2 (6 bases). Germline V gene sequence: CDR1 SGHDN, CDR2 FVKESK. The V end lost 2 bases, the J end lost 0 bases, and 12 bases lay between the germline ends. The CDR3 runs to 16 residues. DNA for the CDR3: TGTGCCAGCAGCCAACAATCTAGCGAGAGCACAGATACGCAGTATTTT. It is translated as CASSQQSSESTDTQYF.

The CDR3, as DNA: TGCGCCAGCAGCACTAGCGGGAGCGCCACAGATACGCAGTATTTT. This encodes CASSTSGSATDTQYF. The chain recombines TRBV5-1 with TRBJ2-3; 11 positions agree with TRBD2. V lost 4 bases to trimming and J lost 2 bases; unmatched junction nucleotides: 3. CDR3 length: 15 residues. CDR1 and CDR2 (germline): SGHRS, YFSETQ.

This chain uses TRBV6-1 with TRBJ1-3; 7 bases match TRBD1. This CDR3 has 15 amino acids. J was trimmed by 2 bases and V by 7 bases; bases with no gene match: 8. Germline V gene data show CDR1 as MNHNS and CDR2 as SASEGT. CDR3 nucleotide sequence: TGTGCCAGCATGTATCCAGGGGGACCTGGAAACACCATATATTTT. Translation: CASMYPGGPGNTIYF.

The rearrangement links TRBV19 to TRBJ1-1; 10 nucleotides match TRBD1. This CDR3 comprises 14 residues. The germline CDR1 and CDR2 sequences are LNHDA and SQIVND (reference sequence). V was pared by 5 bases and J by 9 bases, with 9 bases of the junction left unmatched. CDR3 coding DNA: TGTGCCAGTAGTCCGTCCCGGGACAGGGGACAAGCTTTCTTT. It is translated as CASSPSRDRGQAFF.

V gene TRBV28 combines with J gene TRBJ2-2; D is possibly TRBD2 (6 bases). Germline CDR1 is MDHEN and CDR2 is SYDVKM. CDR3 size: 14 residues. The V end lost 5 bases, the J end lost 3 bases, and 10 bases lay between the germline ends. Written as DNA, the CDR3 is TGTGCCAGCAGTGCCGGAGGGTACACCGGGGAGCTGTTTTTT. This translates into CASSAGGYTGELFF.

The chain recombines TRBV6-1 with TRBJ1-1; TRBD1 agrees at 8 bases. CDR3 length equals 13 residues. Germline CDR1 MNHNS, CDR2 SASEGT. The CDR3 nucleotides are TGTGGGGGGATCGGACAGGGGAACACTGAAGCTTTCTTT. Its translation is CGGIGQGNTEAFF.

The chain joins TRBV11-1 to TRBJ2-3, with 13 bases aligning to TRBD2. The CDR3 has 16 residues. CDR1 and CDR2 from the germline V gene are SGHAT and FQDESV (reference sequence). V shed 5 bases and J 3 bases; nucleotides not matched to a gene: 5. The CDR3 spells CASSPWTSGRTDTQYF. The CDR3, as DNA: TGTGCCAGCAGCCCGTGGACTAGCGGGAGAACAGATACGCAGTATTTT.

This rearrangement joins TRBV9 to TRBJ2-1, with TRBD2 matching over 9 bases. This CDR3 has 13 residues. V was pared by 4 bases and J by 11 bases, with 7 bases of the junction left unmatched. From germline, CDR1 is SGDLS and CDR2 YYNGEE. CDR3 coding DNA: TGTGCCAGCAGCTCAACAGGGACTAGCAAGCAGTTCTTC. Protein sequence: CASSSTGTSKQFF.

CDR3 in DNA: TGTGCCTGGAGTGGTGCGGGACTAGCGGGAGTTTCCTCTCGCGAGCAGTACTTC. It yields the protein CAWSGAGLAGVSSREQYF. The V gene is TRBV30, the J gene TRBJ2-7; 14 bases align to TRBD2. The CDR3 has 18 residues. Germline values: CDR1 GTSNPN, CDR2 SVGIG (reference sequence). Trimming removed 1 base from V and 6 bases from J; junction bases left unmatched: 14.

This chain uses TRBV27 with TRBJ2-7, with D possibly TRBD2 on 5 matching bases. V lost 4 bases, J lost 5 bases, and 12 bases lay in between. Germline CDR1 reads MNHEY; CDR2 reads SMNVEV (reference sequence). The CDR3 covers 13 residues. This CDR3 is CASSSHGEHEQYF. CDR3 nucleotide sequence: TGTGCCAGCAGTTCCCATGGGGAGCACGAGCAGTACTTC.

This clone was seen only a few times. The J gene is TRBJ1-2, the V gene TRBV5-1; 8 bases agree with TRBD1. Unmatched junction bases numbered 11, after V lost 0 bases and J lost 7 bases. This CDR3 region has 16 residues. Germline V gives CDR1 SGHRS, CDR2 YFSETQ. The CDR3 sequence is CASSLGGQGLGAGYTF. In DNA, the CDR3 is TGCGCCAGCAGCTTGGGAGGACAGGGATTAGGTGCTGGCTACACCTTC.

The chain couples TRBV28 to TRBJ2-5; D call uncertain. CDR3 length: 14 amino acids. V was clipped by 6 bases and J by 5 bases, with 16 bases between them. Germline V CDR1 and CDR2: MDHEN, SYDVKM. The CDR3 nucleotides are TGTGCCAGCAGACCCCCCGCGGTTTGGGAGACCCAGTACTTC. Residues: CASRPPAVWETQYF.

The chain has TRBV4-3 and TRBJ1-6, with 7 positions matching TRBD1. CDR1 is LGHNA, CDR2 YSLEER, per germline. The length of the CDR3 is 15 residues. V was pared by 3 bases and J by 7 bases, with 6 bases of the junction left unmatched. The CDR3 protein is CASSHSDRINSPLHF. DNA of the CDR3: TGCGCCAGCAGCCACTCGGACAGGATCAATTCACCCCTCCACTTT.

The J gene is TRBJ2-5, the V gene TRBV7-9; D might be TRBD1 (6 bases). Germline CDR1 and CDR2: SEHNR and FQNEAQ (reference sequence). This CDR3 is built from 11 residues. Trimming stripped 5 bases from V and 5 bases from J, with 6 bases between. This chain's CDR3 is CASSRGETQYF. In nucleotides, the CDR3 is TGTGCCAGCAGCAGGGGGGAGACCCAGTACTTC.

This chain joins TRBV11-2 and TRBJ1-4; D gene uncertain. CDR3 length: 15 residues. The V end was cut by 3 bases, the J end by 0 bases, with 8 bases between. Germline values: CDR1 SGHAT, CDR2 FQNNGV. In nucleotides, the CDR3 is TGTGCCAGCAGCTTCAGCGATGCAACTAATGAAAAACTGTTTTTT. This translates into CASSFSDATNEKLFF.